This TCR beta chain was identified in a study of blood T cell repertoires in COVID-19. About the study: Acute and convalescent COVID-19 specimens originated in the United States, Italy and Spain.

Sequencing was performed with immunoSEQ multiplex PCR; in TCRdb, only in-frame clones are kept and a portion is missing. Here the sample spans 180,000 or so clones, about 86% being singletons. V dropped 10 bases and J dropped 0 bases, with 15 bases sitting between them. CDR3 length: 14 residues. In germline, CDR1 is ENHRY, CDR2 SYGVKD. Recovered status in Cohort 3 required two negative PCRs, clearance, or symptom resolution. The material sequenced was PBMCs or T cells enriched from blood (not recorded which). This sequence originates from a man in his forties or fifties who had recovered from COVID-19. The V call is TRBV10-3, the J call TRBJ1-2, with unresolved D. DNA of the CDR3: TGTGCCACCACTTCCCTCACCGCTAACTATGGCTACACCTTC. It specifies CATTSLTANYGYTF.